This paragraph reports one TCR beta chain. These data are taken from a study of blood T cell repertoires in COVID-19. Study-level information: COVID-19 samples, acute and convalescent, were from the United States, Italy and Spain. In each case, the material was cDNA or gDNA derived from T cells, B-cell-depleted T cells, or PBMCs.

The germline V gene has CDR1 SEHNR and CDR2 FQNEAQ (reference sequence). Trimming removed 4 bases from V and 5 bases from J, with 15 bases in between. The CDR3 is 15 amino acids. In the original processing: Estimation of nucleated cell counts was performed using reference gene primer amplification. Some clones are missing from TCRdb's copy, which holds only in-frame ones; the method was immunoSEQ multiplex PCR. V and J calls and clone size follow that table, whereas D and trimming were derived from the DNA. In the table there are 300,000 or so clones, nearly 90% of which are singletons. Ages ranged from about 18 to 100 years, with residence in more than 20 US areas.

Sequences were obtained from PBMCs or T cells enriched from blood (not recorded which). This receptor was obtained from a woman in her twenties or thirties who had recovered from COVID-19. This sequence joins TRBV7-9 and TRBJ2-1; D is ambiguous. CDR3 sequence: CASSSPPSTHNEQFF. The CDR3, as DNA: TGTGCCAGCAGCTCGCCCCCTAGTACCCACAATGAGCAGTTCTTC.